This T cell receptor beta chain was identified during a study of blood T cell repertoires in COVID-19. Background on the study: Some COVID-19 samples were acute and others convalescent; all came from the United States, Italy and Spain. From T cells, B-cell-depleted T cells, or PBMCs came the material, which was cDNA or gDNA.

Per the authors' pipeline: Reference gene primer amplification yielded estimated nucleated cell counts. TCRdb keeps only in-frame clones here, not all; method: immunoSEQ multiplex PCR. The DNA was the basis for D and trimming; V, J and clone size are from that table. This sample has 150,000 to 200,000 clones; 70% to 85% occur once, and the top ten carry approximately 9.4%. This CDR3 spans 14 amino acids. The V gene's germline CDR1 is SGHRS and CDR2 YFSETQ. V was clipped by 4 bases and J by 4 bases, with 14 bases between them. The chain employs TRBV5-1 and TRBJ2-5; D might be TRBD1 (6 bases). Material for sequencing was peripheral blood. This TCR was recovered from an elderly woman with acute or convalescent COVID-19. Here the CDR3 DNA reads TGCGCCAGCAGCGCCGGGACACCCTCAGAGACCCAGTACTTC. As protein: CASSAGTPSETQYF. Supplemented by reference TRBV5-1 and TRBJ2-5, the full variable domain reads KAGVTQTPRYLIKTRGQQVTLSCSPISGHRSVSWYQQTPGQGLQFLFEYFSETQRNKGNFPGRFSGRQFSNSRSEMNVSTLELGDSALYLCASSAGTPSETQYFGPGTRLLVL.